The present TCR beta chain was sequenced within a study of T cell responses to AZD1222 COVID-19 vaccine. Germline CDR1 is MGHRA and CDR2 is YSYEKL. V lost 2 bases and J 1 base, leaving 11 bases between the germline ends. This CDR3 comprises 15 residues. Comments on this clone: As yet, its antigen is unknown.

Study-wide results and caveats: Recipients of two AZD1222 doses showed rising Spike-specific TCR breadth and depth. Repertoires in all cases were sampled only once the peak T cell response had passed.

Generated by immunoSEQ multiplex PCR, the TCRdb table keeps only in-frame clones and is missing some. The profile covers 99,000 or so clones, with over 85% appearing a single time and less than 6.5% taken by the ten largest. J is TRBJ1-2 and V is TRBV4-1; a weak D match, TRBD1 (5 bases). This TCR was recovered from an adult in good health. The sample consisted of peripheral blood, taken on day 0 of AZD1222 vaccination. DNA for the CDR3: TGCGCCAGCAGCCAACAAGACAGTATTAACTATGGCTACACCTTC. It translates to CASSQQDSINYGYTF.